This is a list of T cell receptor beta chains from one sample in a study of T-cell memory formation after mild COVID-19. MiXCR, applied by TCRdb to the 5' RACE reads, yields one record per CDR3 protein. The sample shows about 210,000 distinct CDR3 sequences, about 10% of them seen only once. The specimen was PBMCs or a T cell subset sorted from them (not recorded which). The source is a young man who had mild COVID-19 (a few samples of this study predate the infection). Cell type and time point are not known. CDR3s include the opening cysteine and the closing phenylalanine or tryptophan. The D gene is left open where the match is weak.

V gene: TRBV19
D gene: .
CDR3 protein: CASSIGVRGYTF

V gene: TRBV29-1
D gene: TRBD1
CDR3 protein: CSVGTGTGGSEQYF

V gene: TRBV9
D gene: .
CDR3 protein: CASSEGGGRDIGNTIYF

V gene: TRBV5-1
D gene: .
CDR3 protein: CASSLPSGNLDTEAFF

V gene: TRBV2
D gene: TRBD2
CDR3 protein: CASTKSAGDSDTQYF

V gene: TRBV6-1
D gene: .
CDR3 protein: CASSDFGPRDEQFF

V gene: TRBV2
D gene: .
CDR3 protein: CASSALPRGEQFF

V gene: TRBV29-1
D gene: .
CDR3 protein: CSGSDTGSGNTIYF

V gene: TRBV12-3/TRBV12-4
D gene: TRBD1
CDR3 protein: CASSPGQVNYGYTF

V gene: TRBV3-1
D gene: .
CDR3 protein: CASSHAAGEQFF

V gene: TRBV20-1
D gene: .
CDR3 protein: CSARDRIPEKLFF

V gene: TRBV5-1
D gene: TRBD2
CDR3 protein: CASSLVRPSGGEQYF

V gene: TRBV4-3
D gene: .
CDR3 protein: CASSQVFVGVGTDTQYF